This T cell receptor beta chain was identified during a study of blood T cell repertoires in COVID-19. As for the study in general: From T cells, B-cell-depleted T cells, or PBMCs came the material, which was cDNA or gDNA.

Germline CDR1 and CDR2: ENHRY and SYGVKD. V was clipped by 0 bases and J by 7 bases; unmatched bases: 12. This CDR3 spans 18 amino acids. Authors' processing steps: Estimation of nucleated cell counts was performed using reference gene primer amplification. Sequencing was performed with immunoSEQ multiplex PCR; in TCRdb, only in-frame clones are kept and a portion is missing. V and J calls and clone size are as listed in that table; D and trimming were resolved from the DNA. The sample holds fewer than 85,000 clones, 70% to 85% seen once. The chain employs TRBV10-3 and TRBJ2-1; 10 bases fit TRBD2. This receptor was obtained from a woman in her sixties with acute or convalescent COVID-19. Sample: peripheral blood. The CDR3 loop is CAISESIGSSGSKNEQFF. The CDR3 DNA reads TGTGCCATCAGTGAGTCGATCGGGTCTAGCGGGAGTAAGAATGAGCAGTTCTTC.